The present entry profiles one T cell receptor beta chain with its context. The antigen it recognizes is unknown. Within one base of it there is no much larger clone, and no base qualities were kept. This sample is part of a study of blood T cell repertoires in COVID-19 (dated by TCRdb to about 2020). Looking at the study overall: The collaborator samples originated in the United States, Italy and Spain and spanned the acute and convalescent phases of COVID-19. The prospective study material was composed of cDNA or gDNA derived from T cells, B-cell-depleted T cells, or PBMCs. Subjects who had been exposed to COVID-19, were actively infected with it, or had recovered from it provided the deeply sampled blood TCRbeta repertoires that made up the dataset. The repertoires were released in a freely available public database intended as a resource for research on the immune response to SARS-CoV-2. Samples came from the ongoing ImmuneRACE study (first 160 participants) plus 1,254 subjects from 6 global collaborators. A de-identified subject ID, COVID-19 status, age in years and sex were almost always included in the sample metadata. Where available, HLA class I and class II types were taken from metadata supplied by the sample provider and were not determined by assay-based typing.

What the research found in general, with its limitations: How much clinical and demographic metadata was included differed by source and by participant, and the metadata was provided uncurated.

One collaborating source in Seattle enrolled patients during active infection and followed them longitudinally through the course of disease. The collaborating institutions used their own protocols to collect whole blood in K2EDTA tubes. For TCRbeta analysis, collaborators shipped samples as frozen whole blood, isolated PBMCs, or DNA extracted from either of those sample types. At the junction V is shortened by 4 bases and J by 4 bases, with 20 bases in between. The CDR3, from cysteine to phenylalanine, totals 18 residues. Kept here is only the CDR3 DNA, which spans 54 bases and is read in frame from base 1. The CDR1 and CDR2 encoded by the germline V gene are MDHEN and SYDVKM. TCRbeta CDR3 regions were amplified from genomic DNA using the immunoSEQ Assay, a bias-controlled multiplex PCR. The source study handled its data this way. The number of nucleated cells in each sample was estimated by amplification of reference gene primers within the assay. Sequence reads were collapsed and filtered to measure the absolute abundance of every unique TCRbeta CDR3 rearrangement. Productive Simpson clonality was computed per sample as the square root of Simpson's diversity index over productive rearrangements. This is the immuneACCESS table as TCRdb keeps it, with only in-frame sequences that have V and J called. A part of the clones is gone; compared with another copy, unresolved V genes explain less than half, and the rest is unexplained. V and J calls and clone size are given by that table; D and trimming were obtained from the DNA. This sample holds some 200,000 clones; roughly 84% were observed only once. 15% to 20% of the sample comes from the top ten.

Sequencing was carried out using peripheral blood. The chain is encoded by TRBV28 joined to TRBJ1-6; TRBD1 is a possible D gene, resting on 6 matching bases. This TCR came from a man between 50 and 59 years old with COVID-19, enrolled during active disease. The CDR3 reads CASSYLGGGIKYNSPLHF. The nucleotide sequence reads TGTGCCAGCAGTTACTTGGGGGGGGGCATTAAATATAATTCACCCCTCCACTTT.